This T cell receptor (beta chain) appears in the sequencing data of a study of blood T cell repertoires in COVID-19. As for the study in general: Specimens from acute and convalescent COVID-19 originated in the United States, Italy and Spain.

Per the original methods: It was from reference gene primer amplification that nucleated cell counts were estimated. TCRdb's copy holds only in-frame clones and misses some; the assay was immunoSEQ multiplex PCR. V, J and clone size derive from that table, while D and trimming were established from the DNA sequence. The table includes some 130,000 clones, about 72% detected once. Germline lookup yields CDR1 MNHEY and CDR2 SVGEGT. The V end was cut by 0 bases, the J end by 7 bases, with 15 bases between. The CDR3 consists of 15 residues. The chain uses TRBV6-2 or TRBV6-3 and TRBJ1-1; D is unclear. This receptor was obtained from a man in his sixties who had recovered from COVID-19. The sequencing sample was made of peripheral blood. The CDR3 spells CASSYSSPDRGEAFF. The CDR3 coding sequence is TGTGCCAGCAGTTACTCGAGCCCAGACCGCGGTGAAGCTTTCTTT.